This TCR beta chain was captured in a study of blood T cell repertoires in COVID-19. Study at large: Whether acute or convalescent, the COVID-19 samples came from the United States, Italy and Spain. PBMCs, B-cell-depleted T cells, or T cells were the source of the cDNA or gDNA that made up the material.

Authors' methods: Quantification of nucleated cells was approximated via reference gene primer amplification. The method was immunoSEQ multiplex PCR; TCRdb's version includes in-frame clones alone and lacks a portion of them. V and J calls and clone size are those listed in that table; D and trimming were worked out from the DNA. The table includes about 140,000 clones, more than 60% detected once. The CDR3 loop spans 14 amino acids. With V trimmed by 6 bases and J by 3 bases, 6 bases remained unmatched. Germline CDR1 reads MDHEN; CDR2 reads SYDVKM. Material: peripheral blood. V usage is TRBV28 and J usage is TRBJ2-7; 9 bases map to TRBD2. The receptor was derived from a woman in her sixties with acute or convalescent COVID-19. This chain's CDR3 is CASSSSGTLYEQYF. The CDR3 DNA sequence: TGTGCCAGCAGCTCTAGCGGGACCCTCTACGAGCAGTACTTC.